This TCR beta chain comes out of a study of blood T cell repertoires in COVID-19. This CDR3 is built from 16 residues. V dropped 2 bases and J dropped 5; count of bases not matched to a gene: 7. Germline loops: CDR1 LGHDT, CDR2 YNNKEL (reference sequence). This table comes from immunoSEQ multiplex PCR, and its TCRdb copy is limited to in-frame clones, with some not included. The table records tens of thousands of clones, 91% of them present only once. This sequence was found in a woman aged 50 to 65 in a cohort sampled during active COVID-19. The chain links TRBV3-1 (or the pseudogene TRBV3-2) to TRBJ1-4, with 8 nucleotides matching TRBD1. The sequenced sample was peripheral blood. The CDR3 loop is CASSQRGTGKNEKLFF. DNA for the CDR3: TGTGCCAGCAGCCAAAGGGGGACAGGAAAAAATGAAAAACTGTTTTTT.